These 14 T cell receptor beta chains were all obtained from the same sample, sequenced in a study of cytomegalovirus exposure and HLA in healthy donors. Both 60 Vbeta primers and 13 Jbeta primers went into the PCR. Profiled with immunoSEQ multiplex PCR; TCRdb holds only in-frame clones, not every one. The top ten hold around 3.2% of the sample, which has roughly 100,000 clones, around four fifths seen once. The sequenced sample was PBMCs. All receptors derive from a woman aged 40 to 50 in good health and CMV-seronegative.

The rearrangement links TRBV7-2 to TRBJ2-7; TRBD1 agrees at 7 bases. V lost 2 bases to trimming and J lost 1 base; unmatched junction nucleotides: 11. The CDR3 has 17 amino acids. Germline loops: CDR1 SGHTA, CDR2 FQGNSA. The DNA for the CDR3 is TGTGCCAGCAGCTTATACCCAGGGACAGTTTTTTCCTACGAGCAGTACTTC. Its translation: CASSLYPGTVFSYEQYF.

Only one count was recorded for this clone. CDR3 region: CASSQDSNSYEQYF. The CDR3 nucleotides read TGTGCCAGCAGCCAAGATTCTAATTCCTACGAGCAGTACTTC. The chain uses TRBV4-2 and TRBJ2-7; no reliable D call. V lost 0 bases, J lost 1 base, and 7 bases lay in between. The germline V gene encodes CDR1 LGHNA and CDR2 YNFKEQ. The CDR3 runs to 14 residues.

A single count supports this clone. The rearrangement links TRBV19 to TRBJ2-2; 9 bases fit TRBD2. Germline loops: CDR1 LNHDA, CDR2 SQIVND (reference sequence). Trimming took 7 bases from V and 4 from J; bases not matched to a gene: 4. The CDR3 sequence is 14 residues long. CDR3 DNA sequence: TGTGCCAGTAATGCGGGAGGGTTCACCGGGGAGCTGTTTTTT. It codes for CASNAGGFTGELFF.

The CDR3 DNA is TGTGCCACCAGCAGGGCTAACACCGGGGAGCTGTTTTTT. This sequence encodes CATSRANTGELFF. The chain couples TRBV15 to TRBJ2-2; D remains unclear. CDR3 length: 13 residues. CDR1 and CDR2 (germline): LNHNV, YYDKDF (reference sequence). Deletions cut 3 bases from V and 2 bases from J, with 4 bases between.

The genes are TRBV9 and TRBJ1-5; D unclear. Trimming took off 5 bases at V and 2 bases at J, with 11 bases between the two ends. Germline CDR1 is SGDLS and CDR2 is YYNGEE. The CDR3 runs 14 residues. The CDR3 protein is CASSREFGNQPQHF. For the CDR3, the DNA is TGTGCCAGCAGTCGAGAATTCGGCAATCAGCCCCAGCATTTT.

V and J are TRBV19 and TRBJ2-7, with a tentative D call TRBD2 (5 bases). The CDR3 contains 15 residues. The germline V gene encodes CDR1 LNHDA and CDR2 SQIVND (reference sequence). Trimming cost V 4 bases and J 3 bases, with 16 bases left between them. The CDR3 sequence: CASSSRDLLFYEQYF. The CDR3 bases are TGTGCCAGTAGTAGCCGGGATCTACTGTTCTACGAGCAGTACTTC.

The DNA of the CDR3 is TGTGCCAGCAGCTTAGGACTAGCGGGAGTCGAGCAGTACTTC. It yields the protein CASSLGLAGVEQYF. This chain links TRBV7-8 with TRBJ2-7; 12 bases align to TRBD2. J lost 6 bases, V lost 1 base, and 1 base had no gene match. Per germline, CDR1 SGHVS and CDR2 FQNEAQ. The CDR3 extends over 14 amino acids.

The chain carries TRBV11-2 and TRBJ1-1; D is perhaps TRBD1 (6 bases). V was cut by 4 bases and J by 0 bases, with 12 bases left in between. The CDR3 covers 15 residues. Germline CDR1 reads SGHAT; CDR2 reads FQNNGV. Written as DNA, the CDR3 is TGTGCCAGCAGCTCCGGACAGCGTCTGAACACTGAAGCTTTCTTT. This encodes CASSSGQRLNTEAFF.

V and J are TRBV6-5 and TRBJ2-5; TRBD2 matches at 7 bases. The assigned J gene may be wrong: the sequence end matches TRBJ2-7 better. The CDR3 spans 13 residues. Germline V CDR1 and CDR2: MNHEY, SVGAGI. The CDR3 is CASRIPGGYEQYF. In DNA form, the CDR3 reads TGTGCCAGCAGAATTCCGGGAGGCTACGAGCAGTACTTC.

The V and J genes are TRBV6-5 and TRBJ1-6, with TRBD1 as a possible D gene (5 bases). With 6 bases removed from V and 5 bases from J, the gap between germline ends came to 14 bases. CDR1 and CDR2 (germline): MNHEY, SVGAGI. The CDR3 loop spans 15 amino acids. The CDR3 sequence: CASRGRGGNNSPLHF. The CDR3 nucleotides are TGTGCCAGCAGAGGGCGCGGGGGGAATAATTCACCCCTCCACTTT.

The chain links TRBV27 to TRBJ1-5; 9 nucleotides align to TRBD1. CDR3 length: 15 amino acids. V was pared by 6 bases and J by 7 bases, with 10 bases of the junction left unmatched. CDR1 and CDR2 (germline): MNHEY, SMNVEV (reference sequence). The CDR3: CASRPGTGPFQPQHF. The CDR3 DNA reads TGTGCCAGCAGGCCCGGGACAGGGCCGTTCCAGCCCCAGCATTTT.

This rearrangement joins TRBV14 to TRBJ2-2; D uncertain. From germline, CDR1 is SGHDN and CDR2 FVKESK. CDR3 size: 13 residues. The ends were cut back, 6 bases at V and 3 bases at J, with 8 bases in the middle. The chain's CDR3 is CASRLQDTGELFF. DNA of the CDR3: TGTGCCAGCAGACTCCAGGACACCGGGGAGCTGTTTTTT.

This clone was counted a single time. The rearrangement uses TRBV7-8 and TRBJ2-1; 8 positions agree with TRBD1. Germline CDR1 and CDR2: SGHVS and FQNEAQ. This CDR3 region has 14 residues. V dropped 5 bases and J dropped 3; count of bases not matched to a gene: 3. The CDR3 sequence is CASSPGQVYNEQFF. Here the CDR3 DNA reads TGTGCCAGCAGCCCGGGACAGGTCTACAATGAGCAGTTCTTC.

This chain joins TRBV5-4 and TRBJ2-2, with 15 bases identical to TRBD2. The CDR3 loop spans 16 amino acids. V gave up 4 bases and J gave up 6 bases; unmatched junction bases: 4. In germline, CDR1 is SGHNT, CDR2 YYREEE (reference sequence). For the CDR3, the DNA is TGTGCCAGCAGCGGACTAGCGGGAGGGCCCTCCGGGGAGCTGTTTTTT. It specifies CASSGLAGGPSGELFF.